Shown below are 20 T cell receptor beta chains from a single sample sequenced in a study of OX40 agonist ivuxolimab in advanced cancers. Clones were read by immunoSEQ multiplex PCR, and TCRdb kept only the in-frame ones, dropping some. This sample carries about 61,000 clones, 80% to 95% of them seen once, and the ten largest clones take approximately 23%. The sequences come from CD4+ or CD8+ T cells sorted from blood, collected in a trial of the OX40 agonist ivuxolimab. These TCRs come from an adult with an advanced solid tumor such as melanoma, head and neck, liver or kidney cancer.

On this clone itself: This same CDR3 is encoded by further DNA sequences in the sample. V and J are TRBV28 and TRBJ1-1; D remains unclear. The CDR3 is 12 residues long. The germline V and J ends were trimmed by 5 bases and 3 bases, with 7 bases remaining between them. Per the germline V gene, CDR1 is MDHEN and CDR2 is SYDVKM. The DNA of the CDR3 is TGTGCCAGCAGTGCCGGTGACACTGAAGCTTTCTTT. It encodes CASSAGDTEAFF. The variable domain in full, with the rest retrieved from reference TRBV28 and TRBJ1-1, is DVKVTQSSRYLVKRTGEKVFLECVQDMDHENMFWYRQDPGLGLRLIYFSYDVKMKEKGDIPEGYSVSREKKERFSLILESASTNQTSMYLCASSAGDTEAFFGQGTRLTVV.

The rearrangement links TRBV6-5 to TRBJ2-3; a possible D gene is TRBD1 (6 bases). V was trimmed by 6 bases and J by 5 bases, leaving 15 bases between them. Germline values: CDR1 MNHEY, CDR2 SVGAGI. The CDR3 spans 14 residues. The CDR3 protein is CASSHEGEEDTQYF. In nucleotides, the CDR3 is TGTGCCAGCAGCCACGAGGGGGAAGAAGATACGCAGTATTTT.

The chain uses TRBV30 and TRBJ1-1; no reliable D call. Germline CDR1 and CDR2: GTSNPN and SVGIG (reference sequence). V shed 0 bases and J shed 11 bases, with 10 bases lying between them. This CDR3 spans 11 amino acids. The CDR3 DNA reads as TGTGCCTGGAGTGTAAATTCTGGGGCTTTCTTT. Its protein is CAWSVNSGAFF.

CDR3 DNA sequence: TGTGCCAGCAGCCTTTGGGGAATTTCTGGAAACACCATATATTTT. Its translation is CASSLWGISGNTIYF. V gene TRBV7-8 combines with J gene TRBJ1-3; D is ambiguous. The CDR3 is 15 residues long. Germline V lookup: CDR1 SGHVS, CDR2 FQNEAQ. Trimming took 5 bases from V and 1 from J, leaving 12 bases between them. Full variable domain (rest looked up from reference TRBV7-8 and TRBJ1-3): GAGVSQSPRYKVAKRGQDVALRCDPISGHVSLFWYQQALGQGPEFLTYFQNEAQLDKSGLPSDRFFAERPEGSVSTLKIQRTQQEDSAVYLCASSLWGISGNTIYFGEGSWLTVV.

The rearrangement uses TRBV29-1 and TRBJ2-7, with 9 bases that match TRBD1. This CDR3 spans 13 amino acids. V trimming: 6 bases; J trimming: 0 bases; junction bases outside the gene matches: 3. CDR1 and CDR2 from the germline V gene are SQVTM and ANQGSEA. The CDR3 nucleotides read TGCAGCGTCGGGACAGGGACCTCCTACGAGCAGTACTTC. Translated, it gives CSVGTGTSYEQYF.

V usage is TRBV6-1 and J usage is TRBJ2-3; the D gene is possibly TRBD2 (5 bases). This CDR3 contains 15 residues. The V gene lost 8 bases and the J gene lost 1 base, with 16 bases spanning the gap. Per germline, CDR1 MNHNS and CDR2 SASEGT. The CDR3 DNA reads as TGTGCCAGCGAAGGGCAGGCCGGGGGCACAGATACGCAGTATTTT. Its protein is CASEGQAGGTDTQYF.

The V and J genes are TRBV5-1 and TRBJ2-1; weak D call: TRBD2 (5 bases). From germline, CDR1 is SGHRS and CDR2 YFSETQ. The CDR3 runs to 12 residues. Trimming stripped 2 bases from V and 14 bases from J, with 14 bases between. The DNA for the CDR3 is TGCGCCAGCAGCTTCGGGAAATTCGGCGAGTTCTTC. This sequence encodes CASSFGKFGEFF.

This sequence joins TRBV28 and TRBJ1-2; tentative D call: TRBD1 (6 bases). Germline V CDR1 and CDR2: MDHEN, SYDVKM. V lost 4 bases to trimming and J lost 5 bases, with 23 bases between them. The CDR3 covers 17 residues. CDR3 in amino acids: CASSSTYMDRWYYGYTF. CDR3 nucleotide sequence: TGTGCCAGCAGTTCGACATACATGGACAGATGGTATTATGGCTACACCTTC.

The chain joins TRBV11-2 to TRBJ2-7; D is uncertain. Trimming left V 6 bases short and J 1 base short, with 1 base between. The CDR3 has 10 amino acids. Per germline, CDR1 SGHAT and CDR2 FQNNGV. Here the CDR3 DNA reads TGTGCCAGCAGTTCCTACGAGCAGTACTTC. Its translation: CASSSYEQYF.

The genes are TRBV7-9 and TRBJ2-5; D is uncertain. This CDR3 comprises 13 residues. Deletions cut 3 bases from V and 0 bases from J, with 5 bases between. Germline CDR1 SEHNR, CDR2 FQNEAQ (reference sequence). The CDR3: CASSFEYQETQYF. The CDR3 DNA reads as TGTGCCAGCAGCTTCGAGTACCAAGAGACCCAGTACTTC.

V is TRBV4-1 and J is TRBJ2-7; 7 bases fit TRBD1. CDR1 is MGHRA, CDR2 YSYEKL, per germline. The CDR3 length is 15 residues. V was pared by 2 bases and J by 4 bases, with 8 bases of the junction left unmatched. In nucleotides, the CDR3 is TGCGCCAGCAGCCAAAGTTGGGACAGACCATACGAGCAGTACTTC. This gives the protein CASSQSWDRPYEQYF.

V usage is TRBV28 and J usage is TRBJ2-7; 8 bases match TRBD1. This CDR3 has 13 residues. Germline assignment: CDR1 MDHEN and CDR2 SYDVKM. The J segment lost 3 bases and the V segment lost 6 bases, leaving 4 bases of the junction unmatched. CDR3 in amino acids: CASSDRGHYEQYF. CDR3 sequence (DNA): TGTGCCAGCAGCGACAGGGGTCACTACGAGCAGTACTTC. The full variable domain, in which reference TRBV28 and TRBJ2-7 provide the parts outside the CDR3, is DVKVTQSSRYLVKRTGEKVFLECVQDMDHENMFWYRQDPGLGLRLIYFSYDVKMKEKGDIPEGYSVSREKKERFSLILESASTNQTSMYLCASSDRGHYEQYFGPGTRLTVT.

V is TRBV10-3 and J is TRBJ2-1, with a possible D match to TRBD1 (6 bases). The V end lost 7 bases, the J end lost 4 bases, and 11 bases lay between the germline ends. Germline CDR1 and CDR2: ENHRY and SYGVKD. The CDR3 runs 13 residues. The CDR3 DNA reads as TGTGCCATCAAGGGGGATAGTTACAATGAGCAGTTCTTC. This encodes CAIKGDSYNEQFF.

This chain uses TRBV5-4 with TRBJ2-3; 10 nucleotides match TRBD2. The CDR3 has 18 residues. Germline V gene lookup returns CDR1 SGHNT and CDR2 YYREEE (reference sequence). Losses at the gene ends were 2 bases for V and 4 bases for J; bases not matched to a gene: 13. Here the CDR3 reads CASSFLPPLAGSADTQYF. The CDR3 DNA reads as TGTGCCAGCAGCTTTCTACCCCCACTAGCGGGAAGCGCAGATACGCAGTATTTT.

CDR3 sequence (DNA): TGTGCCAGCAGCGTAGGATCGGTCTCTGGAAACACCATATATTTT. Translated: CASSVGSVSGNTIYF. This chain connects TRBV9 to TRBJ1-3; D call uncertain. This CDR3 has 15 amino acids. CDR1 and CDR2 from the germline V gene are SGDLS and YYNGEE. V lost 0 bases, J lost 0 bases, and 7 bases lay in between.

The chain carries TRBV11-3 and TRBJ2-4, with D uncertain. V gave up 4 bases and J gave up 1 base, with 8 bases separating them. This CDR3 is built from 14 residues. The germline V gene has CDR1 SGHNT and CDR2 YENEEA. In nucleotides, the CDR3 is TGTGCCAGCAGCTCCGACGGGGCCAAAAACATTCAGTACTTC. It yields the protein CASSSDGAKNIQYF.

The rearrangement links TRBV5-4 to TRBJ2-3, with D perhaps being TRBD1 or TRBD2 (6 bases each). CDR1 is SGHNT and CDR2 is YYREEE in the germline V gene (reference sequence). The CDR3 contains 14 residues. The V end lost 10 bases, the J end lost 0 bases, and 15 bases lay between the germline ends. In DNA form, the CDR3 reads TGTGCCGCCGGGGGCGGGACAAGCACAGATACGCAGTATTTT. Translation gives CAAGGGTSTDTQYF.

The chain recombines TRBV30 with TRBJ2-3; 7 positions match TRBD2. CDR1 and CDR2 (germline): GTSNPN, SVGIG (reference sequence). Trimming took 0 bases from V and 6 from J; bases not matched to a gene: 6. The CDR3 spans 14 residues. Written as DNA, the CDR3 is TGTGCCTGGAGTGTAGGGGCGGGGGAGGATACGCAGTATTTT. It translates to CAWSVGAGEDTQYF. The whole variable domain, filled in from reference TRBV30 and TRBJ2-3, reads SQTIHQWPATLVQPVGSPLSLECTVEGTSNPNLYWYRQAAGRGLQLLFYSVGIGQISSEVPQNLSASRPQDRQFILSSKKLLLSDSGFYLCAWSVGAGEDTQYFGPGTRLTVL.

V usage is TRBV30 and J usage is TRBJ1-1; TRBD1 matches at 9 bases. The CDR3 has 14 residues. Germline V lookup: CDR1 GTSNPN, CDR2 SVGIG (reference sequence). V trimming: 2 bases; J trimming: 1 base; junction bases outside the gene matches: 2. The CDR3 nucleotides are TGTGCCTGGAGTCCGGGACAGGGGAACACTGAAGCTTTCTTT. It yields the protein CAWSPGQGNTEAFF.

The genes are TRBV6-5 and TRBJ1-4; tentatively, D is TRBD1 (5 bases). The CDR3 covers 15 residues. Per germline, CDR1 MNHEY and CDR2 SVGAGI. Trimming cost V 4 bases and J 11 bases, with 20 bases left between them. CDR3 sequence: CASSSGTSSAEKLFF. The CDR3 coding sequence is TGTGCCAGCAGTTCGGGGACCTCCTCGGCAGAGAAACTGTTTTTT.